The entry below describes one T cell receptor beta chain. The data belong to a study of CD8 T cells in Susac syndrome. V lost 5 bases, J lost 0 bases, and 14 bases lay in between. CDR3 length equals 16 residues. Germline loops: CDR1 LNHNV, CDR2 YYDKDF (reference sequence). The RNA, about 0.45 to 1 ug, was put through reverse transcription using random hexamers. One entry per CDR3 protein results from TCRdb running MiXCR on the immunoSEQ multiplex PCR reads. The sample lists some 150,000 distinct CDR3 sequences; 85% to 95% were seen once. The source material was CD4+ T cells from PBMCs. The chain recombines TRBV15 with TRBJ1-3, with D maybe TRBD1 (6 bases). The sequence came from a human donor with Susac syndrome. The CDR3 loop is CATSSAGAPSGNTIYF. For the CDR3, the DNA is TGTGCCACCAGCTCCGCAGGGGCCCCCTCTGGAAACACCATATATTTT.